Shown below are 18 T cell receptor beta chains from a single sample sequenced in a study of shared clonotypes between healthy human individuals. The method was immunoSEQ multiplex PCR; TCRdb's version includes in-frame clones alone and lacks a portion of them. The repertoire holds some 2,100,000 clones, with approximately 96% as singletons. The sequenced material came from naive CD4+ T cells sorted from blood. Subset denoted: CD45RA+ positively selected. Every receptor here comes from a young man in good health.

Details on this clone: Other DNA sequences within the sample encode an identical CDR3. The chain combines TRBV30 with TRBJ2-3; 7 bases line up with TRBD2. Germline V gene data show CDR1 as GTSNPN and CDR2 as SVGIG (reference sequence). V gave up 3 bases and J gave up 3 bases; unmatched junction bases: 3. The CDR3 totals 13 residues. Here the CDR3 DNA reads TGTGCCTGGAGGGGCGGGAGAACAGATACGCAGTATTTT. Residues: CAWRGGRTDTQYF.

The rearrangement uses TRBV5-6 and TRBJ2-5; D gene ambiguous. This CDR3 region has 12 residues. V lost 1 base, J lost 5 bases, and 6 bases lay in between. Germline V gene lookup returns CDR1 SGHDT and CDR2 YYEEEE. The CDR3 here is CASSLSEETQYF. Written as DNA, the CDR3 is TGTGCCAGCAGCTTGAGCGAGGAGACCCAGTACTTC.

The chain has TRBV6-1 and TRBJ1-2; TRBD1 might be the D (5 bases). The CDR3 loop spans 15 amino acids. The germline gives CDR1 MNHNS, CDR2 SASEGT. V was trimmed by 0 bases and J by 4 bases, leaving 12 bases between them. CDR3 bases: TGTGCCAGCAGTGAAGCGCCTACAGGAGCCTATGGCTACACCTTC. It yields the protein CASSEAPTGAYGYTF.

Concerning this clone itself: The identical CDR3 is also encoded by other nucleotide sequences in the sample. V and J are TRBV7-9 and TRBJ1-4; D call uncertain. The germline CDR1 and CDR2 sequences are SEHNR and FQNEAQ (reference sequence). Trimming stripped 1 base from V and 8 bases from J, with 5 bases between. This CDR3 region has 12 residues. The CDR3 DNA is TGTGCCAGCAGCTTAGGGGAAGAAAAACTGTTTTTT. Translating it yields CASSLGEEKLFF.

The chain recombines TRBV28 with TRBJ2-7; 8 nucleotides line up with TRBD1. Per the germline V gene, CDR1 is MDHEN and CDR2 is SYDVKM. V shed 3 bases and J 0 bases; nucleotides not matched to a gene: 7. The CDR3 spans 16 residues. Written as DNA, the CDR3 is TGTGCCAGCAGTTTTCCCCGGGACAGGTTCTCCTACGAGCAGTACTTC. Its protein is CASSFPRDRFSYEQYF.

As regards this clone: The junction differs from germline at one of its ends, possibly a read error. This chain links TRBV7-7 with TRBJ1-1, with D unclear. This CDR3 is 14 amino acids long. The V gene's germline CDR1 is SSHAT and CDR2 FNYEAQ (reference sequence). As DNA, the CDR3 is TGTGCTAGCAGCTTAGTCCGAAGGGACACTGAAGCTTTCTTT. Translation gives CASSLVRRDTEAFF.

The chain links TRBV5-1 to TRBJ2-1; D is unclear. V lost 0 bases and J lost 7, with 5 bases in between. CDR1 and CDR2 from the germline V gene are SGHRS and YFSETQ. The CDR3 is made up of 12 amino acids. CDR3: CASSLVENEQFF. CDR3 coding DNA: TGCGCCAGCAGCTTGGTAGAAAATGAGCAGTTCTTC.

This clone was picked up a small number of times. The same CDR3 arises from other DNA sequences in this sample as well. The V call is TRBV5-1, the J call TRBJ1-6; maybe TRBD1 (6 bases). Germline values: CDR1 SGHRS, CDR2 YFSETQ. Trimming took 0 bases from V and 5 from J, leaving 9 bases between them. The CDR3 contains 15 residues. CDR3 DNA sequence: TGCGCCAGCAGCTTGGCCGGGACAAATAATTCACCCCTCCACTTT. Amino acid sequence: CASSLAGTNNSPLHF.

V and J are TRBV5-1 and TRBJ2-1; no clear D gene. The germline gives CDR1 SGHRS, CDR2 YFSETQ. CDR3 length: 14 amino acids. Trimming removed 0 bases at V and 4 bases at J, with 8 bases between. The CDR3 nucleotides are TGCGCCAGCAGCTTGGGAAAAACATACAATGAGCAGTTCTTC. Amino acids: CASSLGKTYNEQFF.

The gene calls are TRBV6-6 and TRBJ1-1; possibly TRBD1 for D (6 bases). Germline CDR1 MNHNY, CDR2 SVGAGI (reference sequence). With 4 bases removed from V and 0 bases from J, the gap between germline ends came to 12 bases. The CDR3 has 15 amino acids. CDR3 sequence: CASSWGGQMNTEAFF. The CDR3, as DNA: TGTGCCAGCAGTTGGGGGGGCCAGATGAACACTGAAGCTTTCTTT.

The CDR3 coding sequence is TGTGCCAGCAGTTATTCACAGGGCAGTGAAGCTTTCTTT. It encodes CASSYSQGSEAFF. The genes are TRBV27 and TRBJ1-1, with D maybe TRBD1 (6 bases). Germline V gene sequence: CDR1 MNHEY, CDR2 SMNVEV (reference sequence). V gave up 4 bases and J gave up 7 bases, with 13 bases separating them. CDR3 length: 13 residues.

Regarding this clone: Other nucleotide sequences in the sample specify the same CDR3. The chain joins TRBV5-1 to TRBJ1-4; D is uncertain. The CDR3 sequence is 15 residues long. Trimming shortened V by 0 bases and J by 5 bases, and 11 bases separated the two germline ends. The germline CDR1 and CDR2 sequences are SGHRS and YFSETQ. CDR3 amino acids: CASSLGQAPNEKLFF. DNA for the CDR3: TGCGCCAGCAGCTTGGGTCAGGCACCGAATGAAAAACTGTTTTTT.

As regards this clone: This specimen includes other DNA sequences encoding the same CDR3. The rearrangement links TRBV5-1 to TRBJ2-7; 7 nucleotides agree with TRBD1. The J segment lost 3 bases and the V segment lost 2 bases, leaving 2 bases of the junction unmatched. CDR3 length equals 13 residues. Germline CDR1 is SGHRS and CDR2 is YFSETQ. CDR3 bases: TGCGCCAGCAGCTTAAGACAGGGCTACGAGCAGTACTTC. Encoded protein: CASSLRQGYEQYF.

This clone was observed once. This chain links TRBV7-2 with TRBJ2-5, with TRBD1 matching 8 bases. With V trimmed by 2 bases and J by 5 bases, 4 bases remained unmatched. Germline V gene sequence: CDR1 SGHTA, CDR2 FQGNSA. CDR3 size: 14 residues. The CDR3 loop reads CASSLQGAPETQYF. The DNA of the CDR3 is TGTGCCAGCAGCTTACAGGGGGCTCCGGAGACCCAGTACTTC.

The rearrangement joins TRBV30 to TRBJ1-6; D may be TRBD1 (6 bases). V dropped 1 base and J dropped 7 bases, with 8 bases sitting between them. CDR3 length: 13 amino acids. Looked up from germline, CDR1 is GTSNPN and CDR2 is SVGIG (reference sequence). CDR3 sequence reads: CAWSGQVNSPLHF. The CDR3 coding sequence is TGTGCCTGGAGTGGACAGGTCAATTCACCCCTCCACTTT.

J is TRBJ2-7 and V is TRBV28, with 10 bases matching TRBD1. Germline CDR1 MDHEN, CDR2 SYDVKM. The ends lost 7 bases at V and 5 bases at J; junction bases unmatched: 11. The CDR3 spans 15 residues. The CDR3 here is CASTPTGQGPNEQYF. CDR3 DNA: TGTGCCAGCACCCCAACGGGACAGGGGCCGAACGAGCAGTACTTC.

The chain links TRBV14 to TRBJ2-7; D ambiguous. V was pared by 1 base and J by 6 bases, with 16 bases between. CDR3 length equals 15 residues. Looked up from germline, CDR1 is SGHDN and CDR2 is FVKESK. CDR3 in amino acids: CASSQATGFGGEQYF. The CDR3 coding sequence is TGTGCCAGCAGCCAAGCAACCGGTTTTGGTGGCGAGCAGTACTTC. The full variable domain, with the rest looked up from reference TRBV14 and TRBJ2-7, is EAGVTQFPSHSVIEKGQTVTLRCDPISGHDNLYWYRRVMGKEIKFLLHFVKESKQDESGMPNNRFLAERTGGTYSTLKVQPAELEDSGVYFCASSQATGFGGEQYFGPGTRLTVT.

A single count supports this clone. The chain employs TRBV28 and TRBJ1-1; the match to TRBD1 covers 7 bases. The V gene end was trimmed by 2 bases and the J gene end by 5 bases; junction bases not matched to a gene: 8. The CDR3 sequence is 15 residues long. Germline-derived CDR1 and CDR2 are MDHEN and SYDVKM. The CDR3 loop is CASSLRQGRYTEAFF. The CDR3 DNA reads TGTGCCAGCAGTTTAAGACAGGGTCGATATACTGAAGCTTTCTTT.